The present T cell receptor beta chain was sequenced within a study of T-cell memory formation after mild COVID-19. Study overall: For the most part, TCR clusters were specific to one donor.

Libraries for TCRalpha and TCRbeta carried sample barcodes and unique molecular identifiers via 5'RACE. TCRdb processed the 5' RACE reads anew with MiXCR; each CDR3 protein has one entry. The sample lists some 450,000 distinct CDR3 sequences, around 17% seen once, with roughly 21% in the top ten. CDR1 and CDR2 (germline): SGHRS, YFSETQ. The V gene lost 3 bases and the J gene lost 11 bases, with 24 bases spanning the gap. The CDR3 runs 15 residues. This chain joins TRBV5-1 and TRBJ2-7; D is perhaps TRBD2 (6 bases). The sequencing sample was made of PBMCs or a T cell subset sorted from them (not recorded which). This clonotype originated in a man aged 18 to 29 who had mild COVID-19 (a few samples of this study predate the infection). Cell type and time point are not known. The DNA of the CDR3 is TGCGCCAGCAGCTCTCAGGGAGGCCCCTCCATTAGTGAGTACTTC. It yields the protein CASSSQGGPSISEYF.